The clone carrying this TCR beta chain was picked up one time. The antigen is unknown. Trimming removed 6 bases from V and 2 bases from J, with 17 bases in between. Germline V gene sequence: CDR1 LGHNA, CDR2 YSLEER. The CDR3 is 15 amino acids. The data derive from a study of cytomegalovirus exposure and HLA in healthy donors. About the research overall: Earlier, approximately 190 million T cells were analyzed, and some 120 million unique TCR beta sequences were found among them.

Despite likely unrecorded immune exposures, the donors were nominally healthy at the time of sampling. The PCR used 60 Vbeta and 13 Jbeta primers. TCRdb's copy holds only in-frame clones and misses some; the assay was immunoSEQ multiplex PCR. The sample has some 180,000 clones; around 85% are singletons. Study conclusions and caveats: Productive status was seen about 87% or about 30% of the time for most TCR beta V segments in an earlier analysis. The authors listed approximately 160 TCR beta chains as cytomegalovirus-associated.

The chain combines TRBV4-3 with TRBJ2-7, with D perhaps matching TRBD2 (6 bases). Sequencing was done on a sample of PBMCs. This sequence was found in a woman aged 50 to 65 in good health and CMV-seronegative. In DNA form, the CDR3 reads TGCGCCAGCAGTCTAAGCGGGTCTGATCCCTACGAGCAGTACTTC. Translating gives CASSLSGSDPYEQYF.